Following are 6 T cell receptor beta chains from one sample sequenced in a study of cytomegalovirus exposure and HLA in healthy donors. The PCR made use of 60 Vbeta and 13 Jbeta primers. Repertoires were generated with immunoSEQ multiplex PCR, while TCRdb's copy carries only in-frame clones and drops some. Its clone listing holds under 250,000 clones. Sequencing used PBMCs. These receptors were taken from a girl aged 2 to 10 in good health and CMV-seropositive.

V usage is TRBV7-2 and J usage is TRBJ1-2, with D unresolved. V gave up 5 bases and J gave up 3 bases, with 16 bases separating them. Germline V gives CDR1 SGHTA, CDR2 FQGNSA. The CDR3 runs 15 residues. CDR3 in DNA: TGTGCCAGCAGCCCTTTTAGAGGGCAGGACTATGGCTACACCTTC. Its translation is CASSPFRGQDYGYTF. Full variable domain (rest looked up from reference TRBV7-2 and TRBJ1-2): GAGVSQSPSNKVTEKGKDVELRCDPISGHTALYWYRQSLGQGLEFLIYFQGNSAPDKSGLPSDRFSAERTGGSVSTLTIQRTQQEDSAVYLCASSPFRGQDYGYTFGSGTRLTVV.

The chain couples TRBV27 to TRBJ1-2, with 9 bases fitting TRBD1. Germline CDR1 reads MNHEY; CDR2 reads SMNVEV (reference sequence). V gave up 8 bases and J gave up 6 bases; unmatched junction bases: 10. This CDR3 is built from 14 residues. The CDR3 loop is CASRNGDRVDGYTF. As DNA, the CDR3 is TGTGCCAGCCGAAACGGGGACAGGGTGGATGGCTACACCTTC.

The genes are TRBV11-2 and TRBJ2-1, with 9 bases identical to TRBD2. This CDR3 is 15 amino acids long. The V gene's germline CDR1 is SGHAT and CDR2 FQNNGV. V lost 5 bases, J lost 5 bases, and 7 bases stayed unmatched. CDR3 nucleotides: TGTGCCAGCAGCATTAGCGGGAGAGGAAACAATGAGCAGTTCTTC. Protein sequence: CASSISGRGNNEQFF.

CDR3 DNA: TGTGCCAGCTCACCCGAGGGAGGGATCTATGGCTACACCTTC. Translated: CASSPEGGIYGYTF. V and J are TRBV18 and TRBJ1-2, with no clear D. The CDR3 extends over 14 amino acids. V was clipped by 3 bases and J by 4 bases, with 12 bases between them. CDR1 and CDR2 from the germline V gene are KGHSH and LQKENI.

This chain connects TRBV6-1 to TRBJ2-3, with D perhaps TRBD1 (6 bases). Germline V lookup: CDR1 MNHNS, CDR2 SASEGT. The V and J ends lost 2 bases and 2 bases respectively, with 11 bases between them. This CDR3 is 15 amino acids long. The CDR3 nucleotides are TGTGCCAGCAGTGAAATGGACAGCCCCACAGATACGCAGTATTTT. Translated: CASSEMDSPTDTQYF.

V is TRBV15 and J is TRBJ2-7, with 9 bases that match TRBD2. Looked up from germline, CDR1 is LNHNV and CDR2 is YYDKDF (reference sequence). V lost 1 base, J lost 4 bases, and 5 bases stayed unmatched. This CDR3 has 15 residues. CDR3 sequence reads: CATSRVSGSRYEQYF. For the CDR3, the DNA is TGTGCCACCAGCAGAGTTAGCGGGAGTCGTTACGAGCAGTACTTC. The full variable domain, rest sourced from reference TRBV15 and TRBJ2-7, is DAMVIQNPRYQVTQFGKPVTLSCSQTLNHNVMYWYQQKSSQAPKLLFHYYDKDFNNEADTPDNFQSRRPNTSFCFLDIRSPGLGDTAMYLCATSRVSGSRYEQYFGPGTRLTVT.